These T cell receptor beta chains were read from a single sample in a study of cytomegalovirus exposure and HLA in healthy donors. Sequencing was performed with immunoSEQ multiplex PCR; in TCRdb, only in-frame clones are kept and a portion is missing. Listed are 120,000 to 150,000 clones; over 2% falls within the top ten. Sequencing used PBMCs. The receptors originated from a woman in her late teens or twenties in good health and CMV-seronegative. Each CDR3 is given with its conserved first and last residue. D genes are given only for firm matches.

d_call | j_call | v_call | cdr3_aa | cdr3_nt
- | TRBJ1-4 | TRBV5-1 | CASSLAMGGLSEKLFF | TGCGCCAGCAGCTTGGCCATGGGGGGGCTTTCCGAAAAACTGTTTTTT
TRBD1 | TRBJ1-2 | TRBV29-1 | CSVPGQGDYGYTF | TGCAGCGTACCGGGACAGGGAGACTATGGCTACACCTTC
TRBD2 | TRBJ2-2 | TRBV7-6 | CAVRGRGVTGELFF | TGTGCCGTTCGCGGGAGAGGGGTCACCGGGGAGCTGTTTTTT
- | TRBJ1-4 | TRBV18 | CASSRTQGGTPFLNEKLFF | TGTGCCAGCTCACGTACACAGGGAGGGACTCCCTTTCTAAATGAAAAACTGTTTTTT
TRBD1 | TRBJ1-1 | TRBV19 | CASSIVAGGTEAFF | TGTGCCAGTAGTATAGTGGCAGGGGGCACTGAAGCTTTCTTT
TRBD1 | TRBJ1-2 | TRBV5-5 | CASSSTGQGAQSYGYTF | TGTGCCAGCAGCTCAACGGGACAGGGGGCGCAGAGCTATGGCTACACCTTC
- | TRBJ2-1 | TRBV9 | CASSVDTYNEQFF | TGTGCCAGCAGCGTAGACACCTACAATGAGCAGTTCTTC
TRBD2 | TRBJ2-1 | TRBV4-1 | CASSQVLGLAGYNEQFF | TGCGCCAGCAGCCAAGTTCTAGGACTAGCGGGTTACAATGAGCAGTTCTTC
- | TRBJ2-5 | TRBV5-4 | CASSSQGGETQYF | TGTGCCAGCAGCTCACAGGGTGGCGAGACCCAGTACTTC
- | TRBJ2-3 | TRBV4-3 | CASSQDFVGTDTQYF | TGCGCCAGCAGCCAAGATTTTGTCGGGACAGATACGCAGTATTTT
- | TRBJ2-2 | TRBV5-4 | CASSPEGQSTGELFF | TGTGCCAGCAGCCCGGAGGGACAGAGCACCGGGGAGCTGTTTTTT
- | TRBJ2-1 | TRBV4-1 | CASSQRTESYNEQFF | TGCGCCAGCAGCCAAAGGACAGAAAGCTACAATGAGCAGTTCTTC
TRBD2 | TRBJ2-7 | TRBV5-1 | CASSFRGSSYEQYF | TGCGCCAGCAGCTTTCGCGGGAGCTCCTACGAGCAGTACTTC
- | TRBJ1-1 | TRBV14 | CASSQRGRYTEAFF | TGTGCCAGCAGCCAGCGGGGTCGGTACACTGAAGCTTTCTTT
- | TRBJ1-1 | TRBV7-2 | CASSLQGYLQNTEAFF | TGTGCCAGCAGCTTACAGGGTTATCTTCAGAACACTGAAGCTTTCTTT
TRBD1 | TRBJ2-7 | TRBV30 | CAWVSGTATYEQYF | TGTGCCTGGGTATCCGGGACAGCCACCTACGAGCAGTACTTC
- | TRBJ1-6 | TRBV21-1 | CASSAVHGHNSPLHF | TGTGCCAGCAGCGCTGTCCACGGTCATAATTCACCCCTCCACTTT
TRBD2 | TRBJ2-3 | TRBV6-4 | CASSASGGTQYF | TGTGCCAGCAGCGCCTCGGGGGGTACGCAGTATTTT
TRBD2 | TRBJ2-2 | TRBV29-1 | CSVLGRERGTGELFF | TGCAGCGTTCTGGGGCGGGAGAGAGGCACCGGGGAGCTGTTTTTT
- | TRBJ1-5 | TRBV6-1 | CASRGLNQPQHF | TGTGCCAGCAGGGGCCTGAATCAGCCCCAGCATTTT
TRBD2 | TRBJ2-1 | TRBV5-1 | CASKVSSGTNEQFF | TGCGCCAGCAAAGTGTCTAGCGGGACCAATGAGCAGTTCTTC
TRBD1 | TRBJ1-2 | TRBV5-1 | CASGHPDQGALGYTF | TGCGCCAGCGGCCACCCCGATCAGGGGGCGTTGGGCTACACCTTC
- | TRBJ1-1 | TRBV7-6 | CASSRGGDTEAFF | TGTGCCAGCAGCCGGGGCGGGGACACTGAAGCTTTCTTT
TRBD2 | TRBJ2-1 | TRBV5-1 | CASSLSGTHNEQFF | TGCGCCAGCAGCTTGAGCGGGACCCACAATGAGCAGTTCTTC
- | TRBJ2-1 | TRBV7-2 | CASSLFGGYNEQFF | TGTGCCAGCAGCTTATTTGGCGGGTACAATGAGCAGTTCTTC
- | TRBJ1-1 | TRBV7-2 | CASSREGGPLEAFF | TGTGCCAGCAGCCGTGAAGGGGGACCCCTGGAAGCTTTCTTT
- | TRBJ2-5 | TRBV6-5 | CASSYSEGRETQYF | TGTGCCAGCAGTTACTCGGAGGGCCGGGAGACCCAGTACTTC
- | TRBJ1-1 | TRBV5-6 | CASRRTGGTEAFF | TGTGCCAGCCGTCGTACGGGGGGTACTGAAGCTTTCTTT
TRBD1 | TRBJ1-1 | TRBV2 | CASSEASGGPNTEAFF | TGTGCCAGCAGTGAAGCTTCAGGGGGCCCAAACACTGAAGCTTTCTTT
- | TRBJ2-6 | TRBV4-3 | CASSQERGSGANVLTF | TGCGCCAGCAGCCAAGAACGGGGGTCCGGGGCCAACGTCCTGACTTTC
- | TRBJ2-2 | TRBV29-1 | CSGAGTANTGELFF | TGCAGCGGTGCCGGGACTGCGAACACCGGGGAGCTGTTTTTT
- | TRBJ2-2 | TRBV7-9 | CASSLGGGGELFF | TGTGCCAGCAGCTTAGGAGGAGGCGGGGAGCTGTTTTTT
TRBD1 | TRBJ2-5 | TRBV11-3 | CASSPGTATQETQYF | TGTGCCAGCAGCCCAGGGACAGCTACTCAAGAGACCCAGTACTTC
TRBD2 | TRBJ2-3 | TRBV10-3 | CAISESQAGTDTQYF | TGTGCCATCAGTGAGTCTCAAGCGGGGACAGATACGCAGTATTTT
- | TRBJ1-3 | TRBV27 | CASSLQGGTGNTIYF | TGTGCCAGCAGTCTCCAGGGAGGGACAGGAAACACCATATATTTT
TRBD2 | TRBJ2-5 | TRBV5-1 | CASSLGEGRETQYF | TGCGCCAGCAGCTTGGGGGAGGGTAGAGAGACCCAGTACTTC
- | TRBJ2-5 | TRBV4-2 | CASSQTPGRDERASETQYF | TGTGCCAGCAGCCAAACCCCGGGGCGGGATGAGCGGGCGTCAGAGACCCAGTACTTC
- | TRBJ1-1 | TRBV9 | CASSAQGNTEAFF | TGTGCCAGCAGCGCCCAGGGGAACACTGAAGCTTTCTTT
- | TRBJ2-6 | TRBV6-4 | CASSAGGREGAGANVLTF | TGTGCCAGCAGTGCCGGGGGACGGGAAGGGGCCGGGGCCAACGTCCTGACTTTC
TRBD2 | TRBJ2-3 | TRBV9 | CASSALAGVGTDTQYF | TGTGCCAGCAGCGCCTTAGCGGGAGTGGGGACAGATACGCAGTATTTT
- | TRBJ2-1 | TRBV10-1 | CASSEGDKSSYNEQFF | TGCGCCAGCAGTGAGGGTGATAAGAGCTCCTACAATGAGCAGTTCTTC
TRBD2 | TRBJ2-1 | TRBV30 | CAWSTGGSSYNEQFF | TGTGCCTGGAGTACCGGCGGGAGCTCCTACAATGAGCAGTTCTTC
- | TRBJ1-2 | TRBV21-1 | CASSKWRAEDYGYTF | TGTGCCAGCAGCAAATGGAGGGCGGAGGACTATGGCTACACCTTC
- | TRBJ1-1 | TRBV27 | CASSLYRVSDTEAFF | TGTGCCAGCAGTTTATACAGGGTTTCAGACACTGAAGCTTTCTTT
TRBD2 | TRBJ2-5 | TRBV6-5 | CASRERELGETQYF | TGTGCCAGCAGAGAGCGGGAGTTAGGGGAGACCCAGTACTTC
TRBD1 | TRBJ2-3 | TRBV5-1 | CASSLEGGQDLTDTQYF | TGCGCCAGCAGCTTGGAGGGGGGACAGGACCTCACAGATACGCAGTATTTT
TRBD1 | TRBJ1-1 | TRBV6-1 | CASSALPGQGSLEAFF | TGTGCCAGCAGTGCCCTCCCGGGACAGGGGAGCCTTGAAGCTTTCTTT
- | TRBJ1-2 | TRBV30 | CAWIPRTQGRRAF | TGTGCCTGGATTCCAAGAACCCAGGGGCGCAGGGCTTTC
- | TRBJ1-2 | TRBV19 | CASTMEGYGYTF | TGTGCCAGTACCATGGAGGGATATGGCTACACCTTC
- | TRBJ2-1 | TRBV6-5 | CASRGSEGQYNEQFF | TGTGCCAGCAGGGGGTCGGAGGGCCAATACAATGAGCAGTTCTTC
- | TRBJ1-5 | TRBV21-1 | CASSKDRGREPQHF | TGTGCCAGCAGCAAAGACAGGGGGCGGGAGCCCCAGCATTTT
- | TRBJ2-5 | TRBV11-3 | CASSLAQGGSETQYF | TGTGCCAGCAGCTTAGCCCAGGGGGGTTCAGAGACCCAGTACTTC
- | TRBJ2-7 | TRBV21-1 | CASSKARGGAVKSLDEQYF | TGTGCCAGCAGCAAAGCGCGGGGGGGCGCCGTGAAGAGTTTAGACGAGCAGTACTTC
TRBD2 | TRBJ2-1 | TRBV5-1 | CASSLGAGAEEQFF | TGCGCCAGCAGCTTGGGAGCGGGAGCAGAGGAGCAGTTCTTC
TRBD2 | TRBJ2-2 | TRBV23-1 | CASSRGLADNTGELFF | TGCGCCAGCAGTCGTGGACTAGCGGATAACACCGGGGAGCTGTTTTTT
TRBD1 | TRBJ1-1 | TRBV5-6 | CASSRITGGTEAFF | TGTGCCAGCAGCCGTATAACAGGGGGCACTGAAGCTTTCTTT
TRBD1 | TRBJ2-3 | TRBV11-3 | CASTRDSRTDTQYF | TGTGCCAGCACCAGGGACAGCAGAACAGATACGCAGTATTTT
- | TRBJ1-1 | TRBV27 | CASSLEGWANTEAFF | TGTGCCAGCAGTTTGGAGGGGTGGGCTAACACTGAAGCTTTCTTT
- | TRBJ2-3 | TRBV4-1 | CASSQLQSQSTDTQYF | TGCGCCAGCAGCCAACTCCAATCACAAAGCACAGATACGCAGTATTTT
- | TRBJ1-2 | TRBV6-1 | CASSQFYGYTF | TGTGCCAGCAGTCAGTTTTATGGCTACACCTTC